This paragraph reports one T cell receptor (beta chain). The sample is drawn from a study of blood T cell repertoires in COVID-19. This table comes from immunoSEQ multiplex PCR, and its TCRdb copy is limited to in-frame clones, with some not included. The sample gives about 330,000 clones, about 90% of which show up once; roughly 0.94% is in the top ten. Germline-derived CDR1 and CDR2 are SGHRS and YFSETQ. V lost 3 bases to trimming and J lost 5 bases, with 20 bases between them. CDR3 size: 17 residues. Sequencing was done on a sample of PBMCs or T cells enriched from blood (not recorded which). The chain links TRBV5-1 to TRBJ1-4, with TRBD1 as a possible D gene (6 bases). The receptor comes from a woman in her 30s who had recovered from COVID-19. As DNA, the CDR3 is TGCGCCAGCAGCTCCGGGGGGGCAGCCCTACAAAATGAAAAACTGTTTTTT. The encoded protein is CASSSGGAALQNEKLFF.